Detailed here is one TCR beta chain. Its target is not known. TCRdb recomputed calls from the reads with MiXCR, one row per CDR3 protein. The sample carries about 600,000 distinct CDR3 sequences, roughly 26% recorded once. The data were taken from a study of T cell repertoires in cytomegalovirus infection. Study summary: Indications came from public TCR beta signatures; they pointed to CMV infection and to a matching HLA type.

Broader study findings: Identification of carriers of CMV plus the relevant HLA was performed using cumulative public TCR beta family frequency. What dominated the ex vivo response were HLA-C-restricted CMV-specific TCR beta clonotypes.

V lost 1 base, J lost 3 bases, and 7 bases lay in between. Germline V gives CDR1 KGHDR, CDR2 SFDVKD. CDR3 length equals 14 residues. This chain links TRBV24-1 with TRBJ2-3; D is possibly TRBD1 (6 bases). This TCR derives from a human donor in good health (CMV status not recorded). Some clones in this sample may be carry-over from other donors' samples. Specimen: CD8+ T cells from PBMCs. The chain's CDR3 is CATSDLGTTDTQYF. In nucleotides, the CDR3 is TGTGCCACCAGTGATTTAGGGACAACAGATACGCAGTATTTT.